This TCR beta chain was observed in a study of CD8 T cells in ankylosing spondylitis. Study conclusions and caveats: Seemingly characteristic of ankylosing spondylitis blood was a TCR beta motif consisting of about 8 highly homologous variants. Clones linked with disease were CD8+ and fairly uncommon in the peripheral blood.

As concerns this clonotype: The antigen remains unidentified.

The CDR3 runs 16 residues. Germline CDR1 reads SGHDT; CDR2 reads YYEEEE. Trimming removed 4 bases at V and 1 base at J, with 16 bases between. TCRdb re-called the 5' RACE reads with MiXCR, one entry per CDR3 protein. Counted here are a few hundred thousand distinct CDR3 sequences, 20% to 25% occurring once; the ten biggest clones make up 3% to 4%. V and J are TRBV5-6 and TRBJ2-3, with D maybe TRBD2 (5 bases). Sequences were obtained from blood, either unsorted or a sorted T cell fraction (not recorded which). The receptor comes from a female donor with ankylosing spondylitis or in good health (not recorded which). CDR3 sequence (DNA): TGTGCCAGCAGCCCCCTGGAATCCGGGGGCACAGATACGCAGTATTTT. Residues: CASSPLESGGTDTQYF.